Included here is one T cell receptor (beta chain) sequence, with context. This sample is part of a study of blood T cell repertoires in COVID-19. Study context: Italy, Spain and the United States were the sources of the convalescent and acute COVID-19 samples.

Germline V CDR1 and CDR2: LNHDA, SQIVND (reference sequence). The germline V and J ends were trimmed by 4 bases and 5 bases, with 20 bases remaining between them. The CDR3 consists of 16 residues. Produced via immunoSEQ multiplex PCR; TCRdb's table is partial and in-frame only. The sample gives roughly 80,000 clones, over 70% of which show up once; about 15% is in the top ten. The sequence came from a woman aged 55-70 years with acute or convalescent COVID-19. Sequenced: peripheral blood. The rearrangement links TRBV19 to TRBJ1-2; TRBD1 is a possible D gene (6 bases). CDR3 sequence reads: CASSNRDTASHYGYTF. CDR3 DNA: TGTGCCAGTAGTAACCGGGACACGGCTTCTCATTATGGCTACACCTTC.